This T cell receptor (beta chain) is drawn from a study of neoadjuvant anti-PD-1 for oral cavity cancer. Study at large: Patients mostly received three to four biweekly nivolumab doses at 3 mg/kg before surgery. Around day 43, patients without progression received a fourth nivolumab dose before surgery.

The CDR3 loop spans 18 amino acids. Germline V gives CDR1 MGHRA, CDR2 YSYEKL. Trimming removed 0 bases from V and 0 bases from J, with 15 bases in between. Here immunoSEQ multiplex PCR was the method, and the copy in TCRdb shows in-frame clones only, minus some. The sample consists of about 24,000 clones, approximately 27% of them appearing once. Time point meaning: after neoadjuvant nivolumab, at surgical resection. The sequence was collected from a person between 40 and 85 years old with oral cavity squamous cell carcinoma. The material was tumor tissue, obtained after nivolumab (anti-PD-1) treatment. This chain connects TRBV4-1 to TRBJ1-3; D not certain. CDR3 sequence reads: CASSQDSGVFNSGNTIYF. The CDR3 DNA reads as TGCGCCAGCAGCCAAGATTCTGGCGTCTTCAACTCTGGAAACACCATATATTTT.